Described below is a single T cell receptor beta chain sequence and its context. TCRdb keeps only in-frame clones here, not all; method: immunoSEQ multiplex PCR. The data contain tens of thousands of clones, more than 75% of them seen just once; the ten biggest clones take up about an eighth. The data derive from a study of control samples from healthy donors and cancer patients. Per the germline V gene, CDR1 is SGDLS and CDR2 is YYNGEE. V shed 0 bases and J shed 1 base, with 7 bases lying between them. This CDR3 is built from 15 residues. Sequencing used PBMCs. This TCR was sampled from an older woman with lung cancer. V usage is TRBV9 and J usage is TRBJ2-2; D uncertain. CDR3 protein: CASSVAPLNTGELFF. The CDR3 coding sequence is TGTGCCAGCAGCGTAGCCCCGCTGAACACCGGGGAGCTGTTTTTT.